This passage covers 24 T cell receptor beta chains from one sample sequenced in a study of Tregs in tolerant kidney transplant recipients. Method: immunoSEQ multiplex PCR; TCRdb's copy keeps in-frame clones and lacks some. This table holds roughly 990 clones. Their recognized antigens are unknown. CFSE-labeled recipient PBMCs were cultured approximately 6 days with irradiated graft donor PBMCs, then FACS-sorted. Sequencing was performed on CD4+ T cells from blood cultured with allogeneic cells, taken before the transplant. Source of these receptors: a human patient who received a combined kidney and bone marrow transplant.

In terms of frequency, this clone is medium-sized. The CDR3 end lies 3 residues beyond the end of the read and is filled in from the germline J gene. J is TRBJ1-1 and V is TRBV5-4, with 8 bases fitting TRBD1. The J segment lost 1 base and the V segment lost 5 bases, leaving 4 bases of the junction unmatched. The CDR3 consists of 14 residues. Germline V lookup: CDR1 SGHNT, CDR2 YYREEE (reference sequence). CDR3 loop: CASRQTGGNTEAFF. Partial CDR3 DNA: TGTGCCAGCAGACAAACAGGGGGGAACACTGAA.

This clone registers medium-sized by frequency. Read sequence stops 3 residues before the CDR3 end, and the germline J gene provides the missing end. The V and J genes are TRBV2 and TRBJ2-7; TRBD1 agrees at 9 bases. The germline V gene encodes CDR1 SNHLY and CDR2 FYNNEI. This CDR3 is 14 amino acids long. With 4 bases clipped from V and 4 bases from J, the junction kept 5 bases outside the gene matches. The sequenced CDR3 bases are TGTGCCAGCAGTGGACCGGGACAGGGATACGAG. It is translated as CASSGPGQGYE. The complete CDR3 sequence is CASSGPGQGYEQYF.

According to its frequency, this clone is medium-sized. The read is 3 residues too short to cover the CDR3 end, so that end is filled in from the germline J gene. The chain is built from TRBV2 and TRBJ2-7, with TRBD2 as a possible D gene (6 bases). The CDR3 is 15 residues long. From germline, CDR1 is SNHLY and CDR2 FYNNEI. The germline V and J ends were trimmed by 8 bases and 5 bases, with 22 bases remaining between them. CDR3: CASQGRRYVRDEQYF. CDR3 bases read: TGTGCCAGCCAAGGGAGGCGTTACGTCAGGGACGAG.

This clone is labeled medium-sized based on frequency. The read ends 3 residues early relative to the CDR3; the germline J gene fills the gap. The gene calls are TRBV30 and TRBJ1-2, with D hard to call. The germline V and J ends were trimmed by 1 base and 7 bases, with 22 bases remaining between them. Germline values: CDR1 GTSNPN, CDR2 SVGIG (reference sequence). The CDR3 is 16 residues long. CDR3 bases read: TGTGCCTGGAGTGCACCATGGCGGGCCGGATCTGGTGGC. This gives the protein CAWSAPWRAGSGG. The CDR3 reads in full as CAWSAPWRAGSGGYTF. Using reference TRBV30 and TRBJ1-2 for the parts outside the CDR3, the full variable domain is SQTIHQWPATLVQPVGSPLSLECTVEGTSNPNLYWYRQAAGRGLQLLFYSVGIGQISSEVPQNLSASRPQDRQFILSSKKLLLSDSGFYLCAWSAPWRAGSGGYTFGSGTRLTVV.

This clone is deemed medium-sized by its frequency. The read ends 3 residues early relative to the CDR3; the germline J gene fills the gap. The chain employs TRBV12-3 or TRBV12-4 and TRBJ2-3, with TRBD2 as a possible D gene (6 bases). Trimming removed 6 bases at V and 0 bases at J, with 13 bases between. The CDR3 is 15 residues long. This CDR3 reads CASSWDFSSTDTQYF. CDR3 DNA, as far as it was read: TGTGCCAGCAGCTGGGACTTCTCTAGCACAGATACG.

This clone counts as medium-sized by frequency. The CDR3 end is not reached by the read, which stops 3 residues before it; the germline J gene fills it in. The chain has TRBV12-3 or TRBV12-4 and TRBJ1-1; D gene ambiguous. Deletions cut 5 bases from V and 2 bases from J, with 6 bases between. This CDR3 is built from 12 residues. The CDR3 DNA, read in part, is TGTGCCAGCAGTAAGGGCAACACTGAA. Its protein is CASSKGNTE. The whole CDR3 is CASSKGNTEAFF.

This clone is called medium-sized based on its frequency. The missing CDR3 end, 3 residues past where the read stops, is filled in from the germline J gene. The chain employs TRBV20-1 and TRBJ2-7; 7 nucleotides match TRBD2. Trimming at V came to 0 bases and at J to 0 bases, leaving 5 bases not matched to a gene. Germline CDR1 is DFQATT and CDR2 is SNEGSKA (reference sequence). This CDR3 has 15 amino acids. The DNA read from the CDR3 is TGCAGTGCTAGAGATATGGGGGGGGACTCCTACGAG. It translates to CSARDMGGDSYE. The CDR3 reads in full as CSARDMGGDSYEQYF.

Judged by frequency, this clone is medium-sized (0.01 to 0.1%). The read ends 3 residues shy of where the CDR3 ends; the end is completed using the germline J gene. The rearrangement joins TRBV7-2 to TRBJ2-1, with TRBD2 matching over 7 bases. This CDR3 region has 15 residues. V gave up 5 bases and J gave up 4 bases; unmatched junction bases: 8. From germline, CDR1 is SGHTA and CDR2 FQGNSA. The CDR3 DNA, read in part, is TGTGCCAGCAGCCCAGGCGGGGGAATATACAATGAG. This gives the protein CASSPGGGIYNE. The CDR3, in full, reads CASSPGGGIYNEQFF.

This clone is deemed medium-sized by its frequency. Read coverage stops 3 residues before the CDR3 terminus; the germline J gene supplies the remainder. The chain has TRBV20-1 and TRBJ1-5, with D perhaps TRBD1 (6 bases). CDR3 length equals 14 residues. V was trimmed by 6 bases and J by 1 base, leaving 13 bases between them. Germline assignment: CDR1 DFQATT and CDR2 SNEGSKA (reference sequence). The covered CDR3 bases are TGCAGTGCCAAACAGGGTGGGAGCAATCAGCCC. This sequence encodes CSAKQGGSNQP. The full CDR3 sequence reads CSAKQGGSNQPQHF.

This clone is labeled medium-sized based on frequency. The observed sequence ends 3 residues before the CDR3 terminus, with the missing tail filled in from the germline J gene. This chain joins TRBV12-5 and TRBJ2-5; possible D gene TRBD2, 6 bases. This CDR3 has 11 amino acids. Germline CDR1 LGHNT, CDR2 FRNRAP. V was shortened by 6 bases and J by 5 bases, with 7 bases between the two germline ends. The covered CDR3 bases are TGTGCTAGTGGACGGGGGGAGACC. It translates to CASGRGET. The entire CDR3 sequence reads CASGRGETQYF.

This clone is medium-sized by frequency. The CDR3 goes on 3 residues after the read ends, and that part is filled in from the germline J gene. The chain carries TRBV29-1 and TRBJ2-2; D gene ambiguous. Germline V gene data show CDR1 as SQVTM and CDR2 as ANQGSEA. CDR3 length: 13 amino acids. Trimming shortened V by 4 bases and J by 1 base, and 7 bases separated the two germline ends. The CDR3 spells CSVASENTGELFF. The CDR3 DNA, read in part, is TGCAGCGTTGCTTCAGAGAACACCGGGGAG.

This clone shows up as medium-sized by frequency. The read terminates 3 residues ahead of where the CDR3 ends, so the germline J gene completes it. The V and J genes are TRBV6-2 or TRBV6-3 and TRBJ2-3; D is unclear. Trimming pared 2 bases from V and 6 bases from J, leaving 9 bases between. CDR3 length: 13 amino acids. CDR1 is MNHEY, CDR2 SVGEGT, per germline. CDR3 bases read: TGTGCCAGCAGTTACCCTGCGGAGGATACG. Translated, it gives CASSYPAEDT. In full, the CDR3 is CASSYPAEDTQYF.

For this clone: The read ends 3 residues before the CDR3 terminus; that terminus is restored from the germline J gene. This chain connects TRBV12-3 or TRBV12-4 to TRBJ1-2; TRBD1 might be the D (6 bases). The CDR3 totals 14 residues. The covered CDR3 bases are TGTGCCAGCAGTTTAGAGCGGGGGGCGCGCGGC. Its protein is CASSLERGARG. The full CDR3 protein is CASSLERGARGYTF.

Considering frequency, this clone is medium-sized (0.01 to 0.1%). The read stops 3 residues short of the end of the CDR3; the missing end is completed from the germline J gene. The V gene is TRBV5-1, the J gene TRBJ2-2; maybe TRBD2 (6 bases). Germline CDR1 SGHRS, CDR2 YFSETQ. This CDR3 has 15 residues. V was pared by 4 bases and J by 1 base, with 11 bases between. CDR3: CASSVWGENTGELFF. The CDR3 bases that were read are TGCGCCAGCAGCGTCTGGGGGGAGAACACCGGGGAG. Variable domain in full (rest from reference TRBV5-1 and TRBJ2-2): KAGVTQTPRYLIKTRGQQVTLSCSPISGHRSVSWYQQTPGQGLQFLFEYFSETQRNKGNFPGRFSGRQFSNSRSEMNVSTLELGDSALYLCASSVWGENTGELFFGEGSRLTVL.

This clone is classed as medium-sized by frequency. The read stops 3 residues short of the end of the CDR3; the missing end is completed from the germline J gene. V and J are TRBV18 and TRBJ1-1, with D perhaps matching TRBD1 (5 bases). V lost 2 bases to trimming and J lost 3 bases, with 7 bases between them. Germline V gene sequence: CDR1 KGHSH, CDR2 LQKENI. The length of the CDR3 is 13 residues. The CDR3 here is CASSPLGDTEAFF. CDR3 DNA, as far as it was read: TGTGCCAGCTCACCATTAGGGGACACTGAA.

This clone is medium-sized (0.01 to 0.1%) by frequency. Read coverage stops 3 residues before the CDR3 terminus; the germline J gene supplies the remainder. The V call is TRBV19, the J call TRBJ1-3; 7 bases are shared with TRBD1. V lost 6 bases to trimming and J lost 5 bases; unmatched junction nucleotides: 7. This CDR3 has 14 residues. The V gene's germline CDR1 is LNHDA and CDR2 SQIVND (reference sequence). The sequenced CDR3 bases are TGTGCCAGTAGGACTCCGGGACAGAGAAACACC. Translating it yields CASRTPGQRNT. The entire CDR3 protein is CASRTPGQRNTIYF.

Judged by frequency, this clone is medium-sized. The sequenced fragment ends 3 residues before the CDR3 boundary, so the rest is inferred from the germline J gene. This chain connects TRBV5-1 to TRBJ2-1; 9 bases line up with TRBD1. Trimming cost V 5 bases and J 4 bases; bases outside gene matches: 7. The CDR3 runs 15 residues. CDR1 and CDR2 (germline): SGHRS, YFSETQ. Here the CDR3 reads CASSSPGQGYNEQFF. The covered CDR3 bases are TGCGCCAGCAGTTCGCCGGGACAGGGTTACAATGAG.

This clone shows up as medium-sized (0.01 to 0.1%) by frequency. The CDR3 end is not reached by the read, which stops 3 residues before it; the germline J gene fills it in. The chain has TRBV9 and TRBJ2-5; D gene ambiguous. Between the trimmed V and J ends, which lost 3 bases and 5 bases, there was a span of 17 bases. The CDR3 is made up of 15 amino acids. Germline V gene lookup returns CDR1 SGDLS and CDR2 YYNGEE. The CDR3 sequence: CASSGPTEGSETQYF. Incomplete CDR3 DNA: TGTGCCAGCAGCGGACCGACGGAAGGGTCGGAGACC.

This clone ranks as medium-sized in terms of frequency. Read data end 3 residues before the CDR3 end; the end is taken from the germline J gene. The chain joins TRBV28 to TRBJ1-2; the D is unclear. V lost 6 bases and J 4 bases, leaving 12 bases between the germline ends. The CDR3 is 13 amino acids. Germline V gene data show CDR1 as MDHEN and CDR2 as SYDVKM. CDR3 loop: CASSRWAGYGYTF. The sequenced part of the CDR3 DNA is TGTGCCAGCAGCCGTTGGGCCGGCTATGGC.

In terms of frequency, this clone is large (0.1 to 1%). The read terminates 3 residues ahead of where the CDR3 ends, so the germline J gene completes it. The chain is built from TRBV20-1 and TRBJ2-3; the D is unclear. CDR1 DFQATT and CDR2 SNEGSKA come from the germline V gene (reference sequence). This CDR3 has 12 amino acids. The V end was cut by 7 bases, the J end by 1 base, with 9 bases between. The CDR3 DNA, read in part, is TGCAGTGGCGGAGCACGCACAGATACG. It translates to CSGGARTDT. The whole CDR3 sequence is CSGGARTDTQYF.

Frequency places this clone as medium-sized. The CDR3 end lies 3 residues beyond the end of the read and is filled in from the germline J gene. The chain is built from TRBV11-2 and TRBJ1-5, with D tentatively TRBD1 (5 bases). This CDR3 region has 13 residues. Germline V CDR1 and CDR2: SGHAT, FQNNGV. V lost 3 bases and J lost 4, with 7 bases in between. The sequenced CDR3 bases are TGTGCCAGCAGCTTTGGGGGGAATCAGCCC. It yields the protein CASSFGGNQP. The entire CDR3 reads CASSFGGNQPQHF. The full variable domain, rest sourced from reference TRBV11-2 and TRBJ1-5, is EAGVAQSPRYKIIEKRQSVAFWCNPISGHATLYWYQQILGQGPKLLIQFQNNGVVDDSQLPKDRFSAERLKGVDSTLKIQPAKLEDSAVYLCASSFGGNQPQHFGDGTRLSIL.

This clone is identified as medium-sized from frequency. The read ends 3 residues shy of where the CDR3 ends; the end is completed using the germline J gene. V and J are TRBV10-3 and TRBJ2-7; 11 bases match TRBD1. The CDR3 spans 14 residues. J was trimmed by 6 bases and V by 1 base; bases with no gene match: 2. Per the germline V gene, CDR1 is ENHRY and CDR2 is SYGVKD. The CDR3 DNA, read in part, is TGTGCCATCAGTGAGTGGACAGGGGGCGCCGAG. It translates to CAISEWTGGAE. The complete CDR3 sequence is CAISEWTGGAEQYF.

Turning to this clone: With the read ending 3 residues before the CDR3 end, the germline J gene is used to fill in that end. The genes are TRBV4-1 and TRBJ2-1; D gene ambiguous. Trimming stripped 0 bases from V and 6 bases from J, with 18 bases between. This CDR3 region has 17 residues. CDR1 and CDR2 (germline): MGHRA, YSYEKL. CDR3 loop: CASSQDSRAYPGNEQFF. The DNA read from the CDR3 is TGCGCCAGCAGCCAAGATTCCCGCGCCTACCCCGGCAATGAG.

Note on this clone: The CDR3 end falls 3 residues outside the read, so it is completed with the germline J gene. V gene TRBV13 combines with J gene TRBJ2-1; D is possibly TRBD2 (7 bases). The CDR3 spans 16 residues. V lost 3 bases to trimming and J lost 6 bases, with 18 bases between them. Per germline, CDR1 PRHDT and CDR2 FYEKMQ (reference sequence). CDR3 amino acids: CASSLRGWGGSNEQFF. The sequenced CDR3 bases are TGTGCCAGCAGCTTGAGGGGGTGGGGGGGTTCCAATGAG.